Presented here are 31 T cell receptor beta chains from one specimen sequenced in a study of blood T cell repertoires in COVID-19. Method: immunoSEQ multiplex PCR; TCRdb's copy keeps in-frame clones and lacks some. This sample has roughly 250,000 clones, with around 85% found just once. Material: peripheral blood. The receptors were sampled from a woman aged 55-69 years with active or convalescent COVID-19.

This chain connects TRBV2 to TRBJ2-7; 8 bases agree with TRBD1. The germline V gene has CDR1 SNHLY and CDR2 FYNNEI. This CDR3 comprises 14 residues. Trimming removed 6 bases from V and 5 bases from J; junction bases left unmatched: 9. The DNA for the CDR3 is TGTGCCAGCAGACGACAGGGGTCCTCGGACGAGCAGTACTTC. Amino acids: CASRRQGSSDEQYF.

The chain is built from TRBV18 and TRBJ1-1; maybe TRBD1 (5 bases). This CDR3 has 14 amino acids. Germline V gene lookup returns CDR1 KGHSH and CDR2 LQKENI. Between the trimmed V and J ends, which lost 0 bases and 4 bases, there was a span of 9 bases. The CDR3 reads CASSPPSRVTEAFF. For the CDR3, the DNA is TGTGCCAGCTCACCACCGAGCAGGGTCACTGAAGCTTTCTTT.

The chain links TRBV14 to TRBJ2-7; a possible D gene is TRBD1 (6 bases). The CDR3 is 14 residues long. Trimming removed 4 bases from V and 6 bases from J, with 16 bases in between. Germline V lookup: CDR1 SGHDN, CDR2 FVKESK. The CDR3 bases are TGTGCCAGCAGCCTTGACAGGTTCCTGGGCGAGCAGTACTTC. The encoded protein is CASSLDRFLGEQYF.

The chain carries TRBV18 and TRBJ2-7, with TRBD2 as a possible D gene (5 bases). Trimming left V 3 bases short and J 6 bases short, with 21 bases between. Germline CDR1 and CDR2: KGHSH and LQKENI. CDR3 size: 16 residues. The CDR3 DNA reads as TGTGCCAGCTCACCTCAGGTACAGACTACGCCGCGCGAGCAGTACGTC. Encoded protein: CASSPQVQTTPREQYV.

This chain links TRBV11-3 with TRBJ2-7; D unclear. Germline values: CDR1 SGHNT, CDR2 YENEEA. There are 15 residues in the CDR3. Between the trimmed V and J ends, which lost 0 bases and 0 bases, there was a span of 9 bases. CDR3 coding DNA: TGTGCCAGCAGCTTAGAAAATATTCCCTCCTACGAGCAGTACTTC. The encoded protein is CASSLENIPSYEQYF. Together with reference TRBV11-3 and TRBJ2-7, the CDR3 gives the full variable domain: EAGVVQSPRYKIIEKKQPVAFWCNPISGHNTLYWYLQNLGQGPELLIRYENEEAVDDSQLPKDRFSAERLKGVDSTLKIQPAELGDSAVYLCASSLENIPSYEQYFGPGTRLTVT.

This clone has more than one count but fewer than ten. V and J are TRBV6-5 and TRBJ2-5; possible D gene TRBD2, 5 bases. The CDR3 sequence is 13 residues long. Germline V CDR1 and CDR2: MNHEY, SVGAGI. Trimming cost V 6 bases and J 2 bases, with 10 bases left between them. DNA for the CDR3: TGTGCCAGCAGGGGCCCGGGACAAGAGACCCAGTACTTC. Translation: CASRGPGQETQYF.

The CDR3 DNA is TGTGCCACCAGCCAGGGGCTGAACACTGAAGCTTTCTTT. This sequence encodes CATSQGLNTEAFF. This chain joins TRBV15 and TRBJ1-1; tentatively, D is TRBD1 (6 bases). V dropped 5 bases and J dropped 0 bases, with 7 bases sitting between them. The CDR3 is 13 residues long. CDR1 and CDR2 (germline): LNHNV, YYDKDF (reference sequence).

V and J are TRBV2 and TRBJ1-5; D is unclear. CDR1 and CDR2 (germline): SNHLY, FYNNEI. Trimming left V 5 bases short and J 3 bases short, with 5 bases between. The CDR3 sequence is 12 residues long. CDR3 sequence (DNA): TGTGCCAGCAGTTTAGACAATCAGCCCCAGCATTTT. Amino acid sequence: CASSLDNQPQHF.

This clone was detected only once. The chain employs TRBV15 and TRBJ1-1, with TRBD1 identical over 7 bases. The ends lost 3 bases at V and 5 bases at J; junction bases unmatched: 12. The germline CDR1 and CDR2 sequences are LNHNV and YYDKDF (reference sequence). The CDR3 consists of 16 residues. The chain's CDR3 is CATSSARGLRGTEAFF. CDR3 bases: TGTGCCACCAGCAGCGCAAGGGGGCTCCGTGGGACTGAAGCTTTCTTT.

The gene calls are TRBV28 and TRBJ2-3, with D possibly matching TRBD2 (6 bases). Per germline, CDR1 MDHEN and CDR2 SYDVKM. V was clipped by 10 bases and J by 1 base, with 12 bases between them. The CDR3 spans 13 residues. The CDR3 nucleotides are TGTGCCATATCAGCTAGCGGCACAGATACGCAGTATTTT. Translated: CAISASGTDTQYF.

The CDR3 protein is CASSLSGSLSYEQYF. The CDR3 DNA is TGTGCCAGCAGTTTATCAGGGAGCCTATCCTACGAGCAGTACTTC. This chain links TRBV27 with TRBJ2-7, with a weak D call TRBD2 (5 bases). Per germline, CDR1 MNHEY and CDR2 SMNVEV (reference sequence). Trimming took 0 bases from V and 1 from J, leaving 10 bases between them. This CDR3 region has 15 residues.

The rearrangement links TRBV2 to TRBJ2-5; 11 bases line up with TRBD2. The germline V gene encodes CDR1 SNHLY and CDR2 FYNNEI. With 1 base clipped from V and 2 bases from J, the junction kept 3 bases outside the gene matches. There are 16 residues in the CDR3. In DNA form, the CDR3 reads TGTGCCAGCAGTGAAGGGATAGCGGGAGGGCAAGAGACCCAGTACTTC. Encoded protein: CASSEGIAGGQETQYF.

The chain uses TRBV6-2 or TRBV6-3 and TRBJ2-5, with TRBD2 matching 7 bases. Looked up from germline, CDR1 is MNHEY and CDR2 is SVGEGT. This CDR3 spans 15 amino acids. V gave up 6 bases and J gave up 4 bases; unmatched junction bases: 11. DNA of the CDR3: TGTGCCAGCAGCCCCACGGGGAGGGTCGGAGAGACCCAGTACTTC. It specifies CASSPTGRVGETQYF.

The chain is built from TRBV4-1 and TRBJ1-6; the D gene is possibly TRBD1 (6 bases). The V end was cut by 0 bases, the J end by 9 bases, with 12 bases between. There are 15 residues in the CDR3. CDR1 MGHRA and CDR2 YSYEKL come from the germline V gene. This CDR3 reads CASSQDNRVGSPLHF. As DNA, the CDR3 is TGCGCCAGCAGCCAAGACAACAGGGTGGGTTCACCCCTCCACTTT.

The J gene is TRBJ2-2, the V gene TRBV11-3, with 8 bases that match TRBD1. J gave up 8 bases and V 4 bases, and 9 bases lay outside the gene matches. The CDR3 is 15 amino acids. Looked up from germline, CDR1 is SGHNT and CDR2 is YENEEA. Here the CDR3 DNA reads TGTGCCAGCAGCTCCGGACAGGGTGATATAGGGGAGCTGTTTTTT. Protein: CASSSGQGDIGELFF.

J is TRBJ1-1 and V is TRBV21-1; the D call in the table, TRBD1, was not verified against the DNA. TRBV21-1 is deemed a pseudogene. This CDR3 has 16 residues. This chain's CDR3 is CASSKPPDRASTEAFF. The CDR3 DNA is TGTGCCAGCAGCAAACCCCCCGACAGGGCGAGCACTGAAGCTTTCTTT.

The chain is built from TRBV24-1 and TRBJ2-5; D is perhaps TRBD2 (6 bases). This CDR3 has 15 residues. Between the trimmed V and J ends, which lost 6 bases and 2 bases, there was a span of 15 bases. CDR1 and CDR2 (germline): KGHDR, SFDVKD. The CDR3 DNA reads TGTGCCACCAGTAATGGAGGGGCAGGGCAAGAGACCCAGTACTTC. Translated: CATSNGGAGQETQYF.

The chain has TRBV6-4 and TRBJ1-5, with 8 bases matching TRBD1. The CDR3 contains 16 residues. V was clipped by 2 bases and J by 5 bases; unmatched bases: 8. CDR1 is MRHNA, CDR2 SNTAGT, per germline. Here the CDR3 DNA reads TGTGCCAGCAGTGACAGGACAGGGCCGTTTCATCAGCCCCAGCATTTT. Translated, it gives CASSDRTGPFHQPQHF.

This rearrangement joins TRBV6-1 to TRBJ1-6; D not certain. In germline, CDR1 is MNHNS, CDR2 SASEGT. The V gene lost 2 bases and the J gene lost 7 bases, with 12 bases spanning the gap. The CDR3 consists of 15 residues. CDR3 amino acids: CASSELRVINSPLHF. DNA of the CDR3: TGTGCCAGCAGTGAACTTCGGGTGATCAATTCACCCCTCCACTTT.

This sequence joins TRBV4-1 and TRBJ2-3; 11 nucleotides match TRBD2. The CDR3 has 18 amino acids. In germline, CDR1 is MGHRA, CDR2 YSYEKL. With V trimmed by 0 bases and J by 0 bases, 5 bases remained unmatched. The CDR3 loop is CASSQDRGLAESTDTQYF. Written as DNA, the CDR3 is TGCGCCAGCAGCCAAGATAGGGGACTAGCGGAGAGCACAGATACGCAGTATTTT.

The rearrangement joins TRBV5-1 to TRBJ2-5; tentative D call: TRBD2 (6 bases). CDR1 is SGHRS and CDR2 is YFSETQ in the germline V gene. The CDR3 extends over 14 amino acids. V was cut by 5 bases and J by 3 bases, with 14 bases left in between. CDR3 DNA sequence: TGCGCCAGCAGTTTTCCCGGGACTGAAGAGACCCAGTACTTC. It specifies CASSFPGTEETQYF. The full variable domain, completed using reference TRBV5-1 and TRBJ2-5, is KAGVTQTPRYLIKTRGQQVTLSCSPISGHRSVSWYQQTPGQGLQFLFEYFSETQRNKGNFPGRFSGRQFSNSRSEMNVSTLELGDSALYLCASSFPGTEETQYFGPGTRLLVL.

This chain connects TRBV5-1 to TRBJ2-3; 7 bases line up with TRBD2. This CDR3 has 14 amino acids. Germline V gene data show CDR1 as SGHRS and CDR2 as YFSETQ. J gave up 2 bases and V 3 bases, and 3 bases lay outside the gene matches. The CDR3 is CASSWEGTTDTQYF. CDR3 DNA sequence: TGCGCCAGCAGCTGGGAGGGGACCACAGATACGCAGTATTTT.

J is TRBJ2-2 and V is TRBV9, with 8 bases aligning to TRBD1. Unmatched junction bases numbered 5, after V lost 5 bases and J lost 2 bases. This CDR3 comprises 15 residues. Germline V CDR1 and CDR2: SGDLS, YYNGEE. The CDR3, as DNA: TGTGCCAGCAGTGATGACAGGGGAAACACCGGGGAGCTGTTTTTT. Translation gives CASSDDRGNTGELFF. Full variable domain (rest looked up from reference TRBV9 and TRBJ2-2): DSGVTQTPKHLITATGQRVTLRCSPRSGDLSVYWYQQSLDQGLQFLIQYYNGEERAKGNILERFSAQQFPDLHSELNLSSLELGDSALYFCASSDDRGNTGELFFGEGSRLTVL.

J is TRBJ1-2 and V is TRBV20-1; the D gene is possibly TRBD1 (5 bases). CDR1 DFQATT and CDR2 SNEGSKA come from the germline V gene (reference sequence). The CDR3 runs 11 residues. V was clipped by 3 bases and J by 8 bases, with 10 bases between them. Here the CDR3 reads CSASLRVGYTF. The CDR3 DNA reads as TGCAGTGCTAGCCTCAGGGTCGGCTACACCTTC.

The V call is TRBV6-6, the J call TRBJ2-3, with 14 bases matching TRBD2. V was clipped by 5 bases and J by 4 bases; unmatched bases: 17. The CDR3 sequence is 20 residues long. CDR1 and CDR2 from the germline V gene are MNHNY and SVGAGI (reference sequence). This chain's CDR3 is CASSHNSGLAGGSGADTQYF. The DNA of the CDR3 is TGTGCCAGCAGTCACAACTCCGGACTAGCGGGAGGATCAGGCGCAGATACGCAGTATTTT.

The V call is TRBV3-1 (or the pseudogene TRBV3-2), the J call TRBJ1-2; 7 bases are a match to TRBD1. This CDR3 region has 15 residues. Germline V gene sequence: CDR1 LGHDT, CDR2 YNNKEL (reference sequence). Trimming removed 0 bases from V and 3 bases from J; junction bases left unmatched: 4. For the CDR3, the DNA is TGTGCCAGCAGCCAAGATCCTACAGGGGACTATGGCTACACCTTC. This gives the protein CASSQDPTGDYGYTF.

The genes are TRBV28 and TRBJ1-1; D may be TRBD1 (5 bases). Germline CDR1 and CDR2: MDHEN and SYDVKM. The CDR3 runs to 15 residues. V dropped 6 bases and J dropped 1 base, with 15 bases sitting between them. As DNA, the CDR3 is TGTGCCAGCAGCCAAGCCGGACAACCGAACACTGAAGCTTTCTTT. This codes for CASSQAGQPNTEAFF.

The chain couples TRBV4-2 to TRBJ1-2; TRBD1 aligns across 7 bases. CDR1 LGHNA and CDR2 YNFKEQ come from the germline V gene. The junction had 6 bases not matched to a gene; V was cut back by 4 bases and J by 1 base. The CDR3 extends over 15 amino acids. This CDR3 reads CASSRGQDSNYGYTF. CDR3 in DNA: TGTGCCAGCAGCCGCGGACAGGATAGTAACTATGGCTACACCTTC.

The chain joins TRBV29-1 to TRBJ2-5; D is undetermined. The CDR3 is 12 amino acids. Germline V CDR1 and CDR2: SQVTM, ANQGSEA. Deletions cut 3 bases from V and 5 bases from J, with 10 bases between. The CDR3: CSVEVLGETQYF. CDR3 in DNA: TGCAGCGTTGAGGTACTTGGTGAGACCCAGTACTTC.

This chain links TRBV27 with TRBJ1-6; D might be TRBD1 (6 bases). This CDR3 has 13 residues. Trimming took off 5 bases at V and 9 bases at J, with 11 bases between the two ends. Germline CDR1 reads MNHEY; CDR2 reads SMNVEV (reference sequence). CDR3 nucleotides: TGTGCCAGCAGTCTCCAGGACAGTTCACCCCTCCACTTT. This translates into CASSLQDSSPLHF.

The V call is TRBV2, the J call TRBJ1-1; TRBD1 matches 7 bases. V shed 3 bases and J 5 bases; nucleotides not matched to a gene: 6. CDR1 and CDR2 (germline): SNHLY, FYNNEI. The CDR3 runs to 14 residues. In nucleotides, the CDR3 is TGTGCCAGCAGTGACCGACAGGGCCCGACTGAAGCTTTCTTT. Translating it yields CASSDRQGPTEAFF.